The clone carrying this TCR beta chain has only a few counts. Its target is not known. Clinical symptoms, serum thyroxine, TRAb, thyroid ultrasound and orbital computed tomography informed diagnoses. The CDR3 sequence is 17 residues long. Between the trimmed V and J ends, which lost 5 bases and 0 bases, there was a span of 16 bases. Germline values: CDR1 SNHLY, CDR2 FYNNEI. The data derive from a study of T cells in Graves' hyperthyroidism and ophthalmopathy. There were TCR beta CDR3 regions amplified from RNA transcripts. Primed by the HTBI set, a first-round RT-PCR was run on the TCR CDR3. One entry per CDR3 protein results from TCRdb running MiXCR on the multiplex PCR reads. The data hold hundreds of thousands of distinct CDR3 sequences, with about 45% observed a single time. Study results and limitations: Blood held most thyroid clonotypes expanded above 0.001 frequency.

The gene calls are TRBV2 and TRBJ1-4, with unresolved D. This sequence was found in a woman between 18 and 30 years old with Graves' hyperthyroidism. The sequencing sample was made of peripheral blood or thyroid tissue (not recorded which). Here the CDR3 reads CASSFTPSRTTNEKLFF. In nucleotides, the CDR3 is TGTGCCAGCAGTTTCACTCCATCCAGGACAACTAATGAAAAACTGTTTTTT.